The sequence of this T cell receptor (beta chain) was determined in a study of response to subunit inactivated influenza vaccine. Study-level points and caveats: Authors proposed each seasonal influenza vaccination draws in few new T cells.

A single record per CDR3 protein comes from TCRdb applying MiXCR to the RT-PCR reads. In the table there are around 850,000 distinct CDR3 sequences, less than 20% of which are singletons. Trimming cost V 1 base and J 6 bases, with 21 bases left between them. CDR3 length: 18 residues. CDR1 is SGHVS, CDR2 FNYEAQ, per germline. The table lists this clonotype with a few counts. The antigen remains unidentified. The TCR originated in a man in his fifties who received an inactivated influenza vaccine. The specimen comprised PBMCs from blood, sampled around 5 days after vaccination. The genes are TRBV7-6 and TRBJ2-2; D is possibly TRBD1 (5 bases). CDR3 residues: CASSLGPTLNRQSGELFF. CDR3 nucleotide sequence: TGTGCCAGCAGCTTAGGCCCCACCCTCAATAGACAGTCCGGGGAGCTGTTTTTT.